Sequencing of this TCR beta chain was carried out in a study of Ad26.COV2.S vaccination and SARS-CoV-2 variants. Profiled with immunoSEQ multiplex PCR; TCRdb holds only in-frame clones, not every one. This sample yields around 240,000 clones, of which 85% to 90% are seen a single time; around 11% belongs to the top ten. Regarding treatment: about 20 received Ad26.COV2.S at low or high dose, single or two shots; 5 received placebo; per-sample allocation not given. Collection of the samples took place on day 63 after the first injection of vaccine or placebo. The sequence was collected from a person aged 18-65 years who received the Ad26.COV2.S COVID-19 vaccine or a placebo. This sample comprised peripheral blood, obtained in a trial of Ad26.COV2.S vaccine versus placebo.

The CDR3 bases are TGTGCCAGCAGTTTGGGGACCACGGCGGAAAAACTGTTTTTT. This sequence encodes CASSLGTTAEKLFF. The V call is TRBV28, the J call TRBJ1-4, with D maybe TRBD1 (5 bases). Per germline, CDR1 MDHEN and CDR2 SYDVKM. There are 14 residues in the CDR3. V lost 3 bases to trimming and J lost 8 bases, with 13 bases between them.